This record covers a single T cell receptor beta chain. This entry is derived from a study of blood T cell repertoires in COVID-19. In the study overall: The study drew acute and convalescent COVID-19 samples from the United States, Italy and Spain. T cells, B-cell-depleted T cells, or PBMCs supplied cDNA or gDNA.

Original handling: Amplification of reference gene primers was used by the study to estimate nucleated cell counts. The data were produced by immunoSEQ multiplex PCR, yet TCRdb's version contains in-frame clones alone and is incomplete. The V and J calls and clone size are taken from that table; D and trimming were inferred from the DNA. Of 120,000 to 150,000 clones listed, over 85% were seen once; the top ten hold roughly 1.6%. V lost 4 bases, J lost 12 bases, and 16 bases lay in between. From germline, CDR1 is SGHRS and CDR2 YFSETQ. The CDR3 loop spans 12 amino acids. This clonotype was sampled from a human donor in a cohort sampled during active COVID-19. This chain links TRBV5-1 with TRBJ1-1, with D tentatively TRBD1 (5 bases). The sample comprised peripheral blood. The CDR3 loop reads CASSPRGGETFF. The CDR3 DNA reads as TGCGCCAGCAGCCCCCGGGGAGGGGAGACTTTCTTT.